The entry below describes one TCR beta chain. This CDR3 is 15 amino acids long. The germline CDR1 and CDR2 sequences are MNHNS and SASEGT. V was clipped by 6 bases and J by 0 bases, with 13 bases between them. These data come from a study of PD-L1 blockade in urothelial cancer. Time point here: pretreatment peripheral blood. All patients handed over anywhere from 1 to 8 samples, pretreatment and on-treatment. Generated by immunoSEQ multiplex PCR, the TCRdb table keeps only in-frame clones and is missing some. The sample has some 63,000 clones, 81% seen once; the top ten hold around 6%. V usage is TRBV6-1 and J usage is TRBJ2-3; TRBD1 might be the D (6 bases). The receptor's source is a man between 65 and 79 years old with urothelial cancer. Sequencing was performed on PBMCs, taken around atezolizumab (anti-PD-L1) treatment. In nucleotides, the CDR3 is TGTGCCAGCAGCGTAGACAGGTCTAGCACAGATACGCAGTATTTT. The encoded protein is CASSVDRSSTDTQYF.